The present entry profiles one T cell receptor beta chain with its context. These data belong to a study of blood T cell repertoires in COVID-19. With 2 bases clipped from V and 9 bases from J, the junction kept 8 bases outside the gene matches. Germline CDR1 is MGHRA and CDR2 is YSYEKL. The length of the CDR3 is 14 residues. Under the authors' procedure: Using reference gene primer amplification, nucleated cell counts were estimated. The repertoire was sequenced with immunoSEQ multiplex PCR; TCRdb's copy has only in-frame clones and lacks some. The DNA was the basis for D and trimming; V, J and clone size are from that table. The data hold about 200,000 clones, with about 90% observed a single time.

The clonotype was recovered from a man younger than 30 with active or convalescent COVID-19. Sequences were obtained from peripheral blood. The V and J genes are TRBV4-1 and TRBJ2-7, with 9 bases fitting TRBD2. The DNA of the CDR3 is TGCGCCAGCAGCCAAAGCGGGAGGACCTCAAGGCAGTACTTC. Encoded protein: CASSQSGRTSRQYF.